The 15 T cell receptor beta chains listed next were all sequenced from one sample in a study of blood T cell repertoires in COVID-19. Assay used: immunoSEQ multiplex PCR; TCRdb lists only in-frame clones, some missing. The repertoire includes under 300,000 clones, approximately 86% of them detected once, and around 12% sits in the top ten. The sequenced material came from peripheral blood. The receptor set was obtained from an older woman with COVID-19, enrolled during active disease.

V gene TRBV11-2 combines with J gene TRBJ1-6; D remains ambiguous. This CDR3 contains 14 residues. Per germline, CDR1 SGHAT and CDR2 FQNNGV. Trimming pared 1 base from V and 6 bases from J, leaving 7 bases between. The CDR3 loop reads CASSLVRINSPLHF. As DNA, the CDR3 is TGTGCCAGCAGCTTAGTCAGGATTAATTCACCCCTCCACTTT.

This chain links TRBV24-1 with TRBJ2-1; 12 bases match TRBD2. Germline values: CDR1 KGHDR, CDR2 SFDVKD. V shed 5 bases and J 6 bases; nucleotides not matched to a gene: 7. This CDR3 is built from 16 residues. This CDR3 is CATSGSSGGDTNEQFF. DNA for the CDR3: TGTGCCACCAGTGGTTCTAGCGGGGGGGATACCAATGAGCAGTTCTTC.

This clone has just one count. J is TRBJ2-2 and V is TRBV6-5; perhaps TRBD1 as D (6 bases). Trimming took 4 bases from V and 3 from J, leaving 12 bases between them. The length of the CDR3 is 15 residues. Germline V CDR1 and CDR2: MNHEY, SVGAGI. CDR3 region: CASSSVGTYTGELFF. The CDR3 DNA is TGTGCCAGCAGTTCCGTCGGGACATACACCGGGGAGCTGTTTTTT.

This clone was counted a single time. The V gene is TRBV6-5, the J gene TRBJ2-2; D is ambiguous. Trimming left V 10 bases short and J 5 bases short, with 14 bases between. The germline CDR1 and CDR2 sequences are MNHEY and SVGAGI. The CDR3 has 13 amino acids. CDR3 region: CAILDLRTGELFF. As DNA, the CDR3 is TGTGCCATCCTAGACCTAAGGACCGGGGAGCTGTTTTTT.

V and J are TRBV2 and TRBJ1-5, with 9 bases matching TRBD1. Germline V CDR1 and CDR2: SNHLY, FYNNEI. The CDR3 is made up of 14 amino acids. The V gene end was trimmed by 7 bases and the J gene end by 6 bases; junction bases not matched to a gene: 7. The CDR3 DNA follows: TGTGCCAGCACCCTAGACAGGGGGAGTCAGCCCCAGCATTTT. Protein: CASTLDRGSQPQHF. The whole variable domain, remainder taken from reference TRBV2 and TRBJ1-5, is EPEVTQTPSHQVTQMGQEVILRCVPISNHLYFYWYRQILGQKVEFLVSFYNNEISEKSEIFDDQFSVERPDGSNFTLKIRSTKLEDSAMYFCASTLDRGSQPQHFGDGTRLSIL.

The chain employs TRBV19 and TRBJ1-5; a weak D match, TRBD1 (5 bases). Trimming shortened V by 5 bases and J by 0 bases, and 8 bases separated the two germline ends. CDR1 and CDR2 from the germline V gene are LNHDA and SQIVND (reference sequence). This CDR3 has 14 residues. CDR3 nucleotides: TGTGCCAGTAGTCGCGGGGGTAGCAATCAGCCCCAGCATTTT. As protein: CASSRGGSNQPQHF.

V is TRBV5-6 and J is TRBJ1-1; 9 nucleotides align to TRBD1. The CDR3 has 14 amino acids. After removal of 4 bases from V and 6 bases from J, the junction contained 7 bases not matched to a gene. Germline V gene lookup returns CDR1 SGHDT and CDR2 YYEEEE. In nucleotides, the CDR3 is TGTGCCAGCAGCCCGGGACAGGGATGGGCTGAAGCTTTCTTT. This encodes CASSPGQGWAEAFF.

V usage is TRBV6-5 and J usage is TRBJ2-7; 11 nucleotides line up with TRBD1. Unmatched junction bases numbered 4, after V lost 5 bases and J lost 10 bases. The CDR3 covers 12 residues. The germline gives CDR1 MNHEY, CDR2 SVGAGI. The CDR3 is CASSTDRGHQYF. The CDR3 DNA is TGTGCCAGCAGTACGGACAGGGGGCATCAGTACTTC.

The V gene is TRBV24-1, the J gene TRBJ2-6; D call uncertain. Germline V gene lookup returns CDR1 KGHDR and CDR2 SFDVKD. The V end was cut by 0 bases, the J end by 0 bases, with 8 bases between. The CDR3 covers 17 residues. Here the CDR3 DNA reads TGTGCCACCAGTGATTTGCGACACCCCTCTGGGGCCAACGTCCTGACTTTC. This gives the protein CATSDLRHPSGANVLTF.

This clone was detected only a few times. This rearrangement joins TRBV4-3 to TRBJ1-2, with D possibly matching TRBD1 (6 bases). The germline V gene has CDR1 LGHNA and CDR2 YSLEER. The CDR3 sequence is 16 residues long. Trimming shortened V by 0 bases and J by 3 bases, and 14 bases separated the two germline ends. In DNA, the CDR3 is TGCGCCAGCAGCCAAGATGGCACAGGGTGGGACTATGGCTACACCTTC. Its translation is CASSQDGTGWDYGYTF.

The rearrangement links TRBV3-1 (or the pseudogene TRBV3-2) to TRBJ1-1, with D tentatively TRBD1 (5 bases). Trimming pared 1 base from V and 11 bases from J, leaving 8 bases between. The CDR3 has 11 residues. Germline CDR1 reads LGHDT; CDR2 reads YNNKEL (reference sequence). The CDR3 sequence: CASSQAGGAFF. CDR3 bases: TGTGCCAGCAGCCAAGCCGGGGGGGCTTTCTTT.

The chain is built from TRBV6-5 and TRBJ1-2; no reliable D call. Trimming shortened V by 2 bases and J by 2 bases, and 6 bases separated the two germline ends. Germline V gives CDR1 MNHEY, CDR2 SVGAGI. This CDR3 spans 13 amino acids. CDR3 region: CASSYNRNYGYTF. CDR3 sequence (DNA): TGTGCCAGCAGTTACAACAGAAACTATGGCTACACCTTC.

This sequence joins TRBV6-6 and TRBJ2-7; D might be TRBD1 (6 bases). V dropped 1 base and J dropped 3 bases, with 13 bases sitting between them. The V gene's germline CDR1 is MNHNY and CDR2 SVGAGI (reference sequence). CDR3 length: 15 amino acids. This chain's CDR3 is CASSYLKTGSYEQYF. Here the CDR3 DNA reads TGTGCCAGCAGTTACTTGAAGACAGGTAGCTACGAGCAGTACTTC.

The chain carries TRBV3-1 (or the pseudogene TRBV3-2) and TRBJ2-5, with 11 positions matching TRBD1. Trimming removed 2 bases from V and 5 bases from J; junction bases left unmatched: 7. Germline V gene sequence: CDR1 LGHDT, CDR2 YNNKEL (reference sequence). The CDR3 contains 16 residues. Here the CDR3 DNA reads TGTGCCAGCAGCCAACCCCCTGGGACAGGGGGGGAGACCCAGTACTTC. Its protein is CASSQPPGTGGETQYF.

The CDR3 reads CASMVDRIVAEAFF. In DNA, the CDR3 is TGTGCCAGCATGGTGGACAGGATAGTGGCTGAAGCTTTCTTT. The chain has TRBV7-8 and TRBJ1-1; 7 bases are shared with TRBD1. The V gene's germline CDR1 is SGHVS and CDR2 FQNEAQ. The CDR3 sequence is 14 residues long. Trimming removed 7 bases from V and 6 bases from J; junction bases left unmatched: 11.